Following are 7 T cell receptor beta chains from one sample sequenced in a study of blood T cell repertoires in COVID-19. Libraries were prepared by immunoSEQ multiplex PCR; TCRdb keeps only in-frame clonotypes and omits some of them. There are 200,000 to 250,000 clones in the sample; around 86% occur only once, and under 14% lies in the top ten. Sequenced material: peripheral blood. Receptors originate from a man between 50 and 59 years old with COVID-19, enrolled during active disease.

This chain uses TRBV28 with TRBJ1-1, with TRBD1 as a possible D gene (5 bases). Germline V gene lookup returns CDR1 MDHEN and CDR2 SYDVKM. This CDR3 contains 14 residues. V dropped 5 bases and J dropped 0 bases, with 10 bases sitting between them. DNA of the CDR3: TGTGCCAGCAGTAGGGGAAGTATGAACACTGAAGCTTTCTTT. This gives the protein CASSRGSMNTEAFF. The complete variable domain, with remaining parts taken from reference TRBV28 and TRBJ1-1, reads DVKVTQSSRYLVKRTGEKVFLECVQDMDHENMFWYRQDPGLGLRLIYFSYDVKMKEKGDIPEGYSVSREKKERFSLILESASTNQTSMYLCASSRGSMNTEAFFGQGTRLTVV.

Concerning this clone: A read error may produce the germline difference seen at one junction end. The chain uses TRBV18 and TRBJ2-1; 9 bases agree with TRBD1. The CDR3 extends over 15 amino acids. The germline CDR1 and CDR2 sequences are KGHSH and LQKENI. In DNA, the CDR3 is TGTGCCAGCTCGCCACGGGACAGGGCACGCAATGAGCAGTTCTTC. Its translation is CASSPRDRARNEQFF.

The chain links TRBV14 to TRBJ2-5, with a possible D match to TRBD1 (5 bases). The CDR3 sequence is 16 residues long. Germline V CDR1 and CDR2: SGHDN, FVKESK. The V end lost 1 base, the J end lost 5 bases, and 17 bases lay between the germline ends. The CDR3 DNA reads as TGTGCCAGCAGCCAAGGTTTGTTGCAGGGTGGCGAGACCCAGTACTTC. Translation: CASSQGLLQGGETQYF. The full variable domain, with the rest looked up from reference TRBV14 and TRBJ2-5, is EAGVTQFPSHSVIEKGQTVTLRCDPISGHDNLYWYRRVMGKEIKFLLHFVKESKQDESGMPNNRFLAERTGGTYSTLKVQPAELEDSGVYFCASSQGLLQGGETQYFGPGTRLLVL.

J is TRBJ2-7 and V is TRBV11-2, with TRBD2 as a possible D gene (6 bases). Germline CDR1 is SGHAT and CDR2 is FQNNGV. V gave up 6 bases and J gave up 2 bases, with 11 bases separating them. CDR3 length: 13 amino acids. DNA of the CDR3: TGTGCCAGCAGAGGAGGGCAGACCTACGAGCAGTACTTC. Its protein product is CASRGGQTYEQYF.

CDR3 sequence reads: CSVERPLGTGGSGELFF. Written as DNA, the CDR3 is TGCAGCGTTGAACGCCCTTTAGGGACAGGGGGATCCGGGGAGCTGTTTTTT. The chain uses TRBV29-1 and TRBJ2-2; 11 positions agree with TRBD1. From germline, CDR1 is SQVTM and CDR2 ANQGSEA. Trimming removed 2 bases from V and 6 bases from J; junction bases left unmatched: 11. This CDR3 contains 17 residues.

The chain couples TRBV18 to TRBJ2-7, with D maybe TRBD2 (5 bases). Per germline, CDR1 KGHSH and CDR2 LQKENI. The CDR3 spans 14 residues. V lost 4 bases, J lost 4 bases, and 14 bases lay in between. CDR3 sequence reads: CASSRSRDLYEQYF. The CDR3 DNA reads TGTGCCAGCTCACGGTCCCGGGATTTATACGAGCAGTACTTC.

J is TRBJ1-1 and V is TRBV6-5; 11 bases match TRBD1. The germline V gene encodes CDR1 MNHEY and CDR2 SVGAGI. V lost 2 bases, J lost 4 bases, and 3 bases stayed unmatched. The CDR3 is 15 amino acids. The CDR3 DNA is TGTGCCAGCAGTTACAGGGGGACAGGGGGCACTGAAGCTTTCTTT. It codes for CASSYRGTGGTEAFF.